In its sample, the clone carrying this TCR beta chain was seen many times. The antigen remains unidentified. TCR beta CDR3 regions were amplified from RNA. During a first-round RT-PCR of the TCR CDR3, the HTBI primer set was used. MiXCR, run by TCRdb on the multiplex PCR reads, gives a single entry per CDR3 protein. The data show about 350,000 distinct CDR3 sequences, roughly 14% seen once. Germline lookup yields CDR1 MNHEY and CDR2 SMNVEV (reference sequence). The CDR3 sequence is 16 residues long. V was pared by 8 bases and J by 0 bases, with 7 bases of the junction left unmatched. This sample is part of a study of T cells in Graves' hyperthyroidism and ophthalmopathy. Study-wide findings and caveats: Median prediction lead before ophthalmopathy onset was 6.5 months with the model.

Lactation, pregnancy, other autoimmune disease or uncontrolled infection excluded patients. Extraction of PBMCs used under 13 ml of fresh peripheral blood. Sequencing input: blood. This chain uses TRBV27 with TRBJ2-1, with 10 nucleotides matching TRBD2. The receptor comes from a woman under 40 with Graves' hyperthyroidism. Here the CDR3 reads CASRGTSDSSYNEQFF. The CDR3, as DNA: TGTGCCAGCCGAGGGACTAGCGATAGCTCCTACAATGAGCAGTTCTTC.